This T cell receptor (beta chain) derives from a study of neurological immune-mediated disorders. Study-wide background: Relapsing-remitting disease was seen in about 90% of the roughly 34 multiple sclerosis patients, and secondary progressive disease was seen in 3.

This clonotype has at least ten counts. Its antigen remains unknown. Deletions cut 8 bases from V and 3 bases from J, with 13 bases between. CDR1 is MNHEY and CDR2 is SMNVEV in the germline V gene (reference sequence). The CDR3 has 13 residues. General study findings and limits: Whereas HTLV-1-associated myelopathy showed the most TCR clonal expansion, multiple sclerosis showed the least, with levels below those of healthy controls.

Every sequencing run returned over 190 million TCR-beta sequences, which were derived from 15-18 subjects. TCRdb reanalysed the 5' RACE reads using MiXCR and keeps one entry per CDR3 protein. The sample includes about 52,000 distinct CDR3 sequences, approximately 3.9% seen only once; the top ten take approximately 5.9%. The specimen was PBMCs. The sequence was collected from a man between 60 and 75 years old with multiple sclerosis. The chain joins TRBV27 to TRBJ1-1; D gene ambiguous. Written as DNA, the CDR3 is TGTGCCAGCGGCTATATTGGGGACACTGAAGCTTTCTTT. It yields the protein CASGYIGDTEAFF.